This TCR beta chain was sequenced in a study of regulatory T cells in long-lasting Graves disease (dated by TCRdb to the early 2020s). Regarding the research as a whole: Newly diagnosed Graves' disease patients had taken antithyroid drugs for less than 3 months. TCR sequencing covered roughly 13 persistent and 20 newly diagnosed Graves' disease patients, 33 samples in total. Persistent Graves' disease patients were compared with newly diagnosed Graves' disease patients by peripheral blood TCR sequencing and RNA sequencing. The study was registered as a clinical trial and conducted in China.

Per the publication, the time point label means: newly diagnosed GD, antithyroid drugs for less than 3 months. For both TCR sequencing and RNA sequencing, RNA was extracted from PBMCs in TRIzol. Graves' disease was diagnosed according to American Thyroid Association guidelines. Patients for the study were recruited at an endocrinology department in Xi'an, China. From each patient, roughly 9 milliliters of peripheral blood was collected into an EDTA anticoagulant tube. Ficoll Paque Plus density gradient separation was used to isolate PBMCs, and no additional T cell sorting was done. An Agilent 2100 Bioanalyzer and agarose gel were used to check RNA quality, while a NanoDrop 2000 measured RNA concentration. General study outcomes and caveats: The authors acknowledged the small sample size as a limitation that may reduce accuracy. Patients with persistent disease shared more public clonotypes (roughly 2,900) than newly diagnosed patients did (around 1,000). Lower TCR Shannon entropy and fewer highly expanded clones were observed in persistent Graves' disease patients than in newly diagnosed patients, which suggested clonal expansion. Preferential use of TRBV28, TRBJ1-2 and TRBJ2-5 was observed in persistent disease, whereas TRBV20-1 and TRBJ2-1 were favored in newly diagnosed disease. The study examined only peripheral blood because the primary lesion, thyroid tissue, could not be accessed. Only the TCR beta chain was sequenced and analyzed.

Libraries were built with multiplex PCR. The data were produced on an Illumina HiSeq 4000. iRepertoire HTBI primers and Arm-PCR amplification of CDR3 regions were used to construct TCR beta libraries. Gel purification was performed on PCR products prior to sequencing. The original pipeline was this. Gene usage analysis of CDR3 amino acid clonotypes relied on the approximately 68 TRBV and about 15 TRBJ segments identified across samples. COPE and FqMerger were used to merge the filtered high-quality paired reads into contigs. BLAST was used to align contigs to IMGT TRBV, TRBD and TRBJ reference genes, with CDR3 defined following IMGT. Any clonotype with a frequency above 0.1% was counted as a highly expanded clone. Repertoire diversity was measured by Shannon entropy, and V-J evenness by the Gini coefficient. A clonotype was considered public if more than one individual shared it. The public reads were run again by TCRdb, first through fastp at Q25 and then through MiXCR, and only productive beta chains were kept. Every distinct CDR3 protein forms one entry, paired with its most common genes and DNA. In this record, the V and J calls reflect TCRdb's handling and not the investigators' own analysis. Present in this sample are 680,000 or so distinct CDR3 sequences, about 15% of which were seen just once. The ten largest clonotypes hold roughly 18% of the sample.

About this clonotype: No cognate antigen has been identified for it. Within one base of it there is no much larger clone, and no base qualities were kept.

CDR1 and CDR2 are read off the germline V gene as SGHRS and YFSETQ. The CDR3, cysteine through phenylalanine, is 15 amino acids long. Of the read, only the CDR3 DNA is kept; its 45 bases are in frame from base 1. V gives up 3 bases and J gives up 8 bases, and the segment between their germline ends measures 19 bases. The data also belong to a second study, concerning T cells in Graves' hyperthyroidism and ophthalmopathy. The second publication reports: A patient counted as having stable Graves' hyperthyroidism if no progression to ophthalmopathy occurred over 18 months of follow-up. Hyperthyroidism patients were newly diagnosed, had a disease duration of under 2 months, and were aged 18 to 65 years. The study excluded patients with uncontrolled infections, other autoimmune diseases, pregnancy or lactation. Diagnoses were based on clinical symptoms, serum thyroxine and TRAb, thyroid ultrasound and orbital computed tomography. For the first round of RT-PCR on the TCR CDR3, the HTBI primer set was used together with the Qiagen OneStep RT-PCR kit. Most expanded thyroid clonotypes (frequency above 0.001) were also detected in blood, suggesting blood repertoires may reflect thyroid immune responses. Ophthalmopathy was separated from stable hyperthyroidism by a 13 V-J signature model, with 85% to 90% sensitivity and approximately 81% specificity obtained in cross-validation and 80%/75% obtained in testing. In validation, the model predicted progression to ophthalmopathy with over 65% sensitivity and roughly 72% specificity, a median of 6.5 months before onset. To identify TCR V-J signatures that set the groups apart, the researchers used a discovery cohort of approximately 98 patients, made up of approximately 43 with Graves' ophthalmopathy and 55 to 65 with stable Graves' hyperthyroidism. Whether ophthalmopathy could be predicted prospectively was tested in an independent validation cohort made up of about 20 hyperthyroidism patients plus 17 patients who later progressed to ophthalmopathy. For training and testing, the 100 or so patients in the discovery cohort were randomly divided in a 7:3 ratio. In more than 5 Graves' hyperthyroidism patients, the study also compared T-cell repertoires from thyroid tissue with T-cell repertoires from blood. After blood sampling, hyperthyroidism patients were treated with methimazole at a starting dose of 30 mg daily, and ophthalmopathy patients were treated with high-dose intravenous methylprednisolone. Libraries were constructed in a second round of multiplex PCR, after which size selection and purification were carried out. The libraries were sequenced on an Illumina HiSeq2000 using paired-end 100 bp reads. SOAPnuke was used to process the raw data, throwing out any read that contained adapters or uncalled bases, had a mean Phred below 15, or lacked an exact constant-primer or identifier match. High-quality paired reads were merged using COPE v1.2.5, and each unique nucleotide sequence was defined as a clonotype. MiTCR v1.1 was used to align clonotypes to the IMGT TRBV, TRBD and TRBJ reference segments. The analysis included only V-J combinations with a frequency above 0.0001, which together covered over 98% of the repertoires. A TCS score was defined as the ratio between F50 (clonal expansion) and ExV (chaos), using BLOSUM62-based TCRdist between CDR3 peptides within each V-J. Welch's t-statistics and random forest reduced roughly 540 V-J features to 10 to 15, which were used in a naive Bayes classifier (R e1071). No statistical method was used to set the sample size in advance, and investigators knew the group allocation. According to the paper, TCR Vbeta CDR3 sequencing was carried out on 120 to 150 peripheral blood samples, which came from under 50 ophthalmopathy, some 73 hyperthyroidism and about 17 progressor patients.

The source of this sequence is a woman aged 25 to 39 with Graves disease. Donor details come from another sample of the same person, matched by shared clones. Specimen: peripheral blood mononuclear cells (PBMCs), collected at new diagnosis, from a patient treated with antithyroid drugs. This chain is built from TRBV5-1 and TRBJ2-3; TRBD2 could be the D gene, as 5 bases match. The DNA sequence is given as TGCGCCAGCAGCTCGGGGAGCCCCAGTACCCTTACGCAGTATTTT. It encodes CASSSGSPSTLTQYF. Outside the CDR3, residues come from the reference TRBV5-1 and TRBJ2-3 proteins, so the full variable domain is: KAGVTQTPRYLIKTRGQQVTLSCSPISGHRSVSWYQQTPGQGLQFLFEYFSETQRNKGNFPGRFSGRQFSNSRSEMNVSTLELGDSALYLCASSSGSPSTLTQYFGPGTRLTVL.